The 20 T cell receptor beta chains reported below all come from one sample, sequenced in a study of radiation and T cells in renal cell carcinoma. Libraries were prepared by immunoSEQ multiplex PCR; TCRdb keeps only in-frame clonotypes and omits some of them. The sample has around 180,000 clones; about 87% are singletons. Time point meaning: blood 4 weeks post-SBRT, at nephrectomy. The treatment here: 15 Gy SBRT to primary tumor, nephrectomy 4 weeks later. The material sequenced was blood, taken from a patient whose treatment included radiotherapy and nephrectomy. Receptors were obtained from a woman aged 45-59 years with renal cell carcinoma.

This rearrangement joins TRBV5-4 to TRBJ2-3; 8 bases map to TRBD2. This CDR3 spans 16 amino acids. Looked up from germline, CDR1 is SGHNT and CDR2 is YYREEE (reference sequence). The trim removed 5 bases at V and 0 bases at J, leaving 8 bases unmatched. For the CDR3, the DNA is TGTGCCAGCAGATCCTCTGGCGGGGGGAGCACAGATACGCAGTATTTT. It encodes CASRSSGGGSTDTQYF.

This chain uses TRBV7-8 with TRBJ2-7; 10 bases match TRBD1. V trimming: 5 bases; J trimming: 3 bases; junction bases outside the gene matches: 7. Germline V gene sequence: CDR1 SGHVS, CDR2 FQNEAQ. The CDR3 spans 15 residues. CDR3 region: CASSRNRDRGYEQYF. DNA for the CDR3: TGTGCCAGCAGCAGAAACCGGGACAGGGGCTACGAGCAGTACTTC.

J is TRBJ1-6 and V is TRBV6-6, with TRBD1 matching 11 bases. Germline V gives CDR1 MNHNY, CDR2 SVGAGI (reference sequence). Trimming took 5 bases from V and 7 from J; bases not matched to a gene: 1. The CDR3 contains 14 residues. CDR3: CASSGQGANSPLHF. The CDR3 DNA reads TGTGCCAGCAGTGGACAGGGGGCCAATTCACCCCTCCACTTT.

The V gene is TRBV2, the J gene TRBJ1-2; a weak D match, TRBD1 (6 bases). Germline V gene lookup returns CDR1 SNHLY and CDR2 FYNNEI. There are 12 residues in the CDR3. V was clipped by 7 bases and J by 8 bases, with 14 bases between them. The CDR3 DNA sequence: TGTGCCAGCAAAGGCAGGGGAAAAGGCTACACCTTC. Translating gives CASKGRGKGYTF.

This clone was detected once. The chain combines TRBV5-1 with TRBJ1-6; tentatively, D is TRBD1 (6 bases). The V and J ends lost 0 bases and 8 bases respectively, with 18 bases between them. CDR3 length: 17 residues. In germline, CDR1 is SGHRS, CDR2 YFSETQ. CDR3 in amino acids: CASSLDFRGTSYSPLHF. The CDR3 nucleotides are TGCGCCAGCAGCTTGGACTTTCGTGGGACATCCTATTCACCCCTCCACTTT.

The V and J genes are TRBV19 and TRBJ1-4; no firm D call. V lost 7 bases, J lost 4 bases, and 7 bases lay in between. The CDR3 sequence is 12 residues long. Per the germline V gene, CDR1 is LNHDA and CDR2 is SQIVND (reference sequence). In DNA, the CDR3 is TGTGCCAGTAATTTCATTAATGAAAAACTGTTTTTT. Its protein is CASNFINEKLFF.

This clone was recorded once. The V gene is TRBV27, the J gene TRBJ1-4; D possibly corresponds to TRBD1 (5 bases). Trimming took 1 base from V and 8 from J, leaving 8 bases between them. This CDR3 has 13 amino acids. Per germline, CDR1 MNHEY and CDR2 SMNVEV (reference sequence). Written as DNA, the CDR3 is TGTGCCAGCAGTTTATGGTGGGGGGAAAAACTGTTTTTT. Its protein product is CASSLWWGEKLFF.

The chain joins TRBV4-2 to TRBJ2-2; TRBD1 agrees at 11 bases. Germline V gives CDR1 LGHNA, CDR2 YNFKEQ. The CDR3 extends over 16 amino acids. V shed 1 base and J 5 bases; nucleotides not matched to a gene: 3. CDR3 loop: CASSQVGTGGTGELFF. CDR3 DNA sequence: TGTGCCAGCAGCCAAGTGGGGACAGGGGGTACCGGGGAGCTGTTTTTT.

This chain uses TRBV11-2 with TRBJ1-2; 7 bases fit TRBD1. The V gene's germline CDR1 is SGHAT and CDR2 FQNNGV. The CDR3 runs 16 residues. The trim removed 6 bases at V and 0 bases at J, leaving 10 bases unmatched. In DNA form, the CDR3 reads TGTGCCAGCAGTGTACCCCCGGGACAGACTAACTATGGCTACACCTTC. Encoded protein: CASSVPPGQTNYGYTF.

The CDR3 region is CASSQQINSPLHF. The CDR3 nucleotides read TGTGCCAGCAGTCAACAGATCAATTCACCCCTCCACTTT. The chain uses TRBV9 and TRBJ1-6; the D is unclear. The germline V gene encodes CDR1 SGDLS and CDR2 YYNGEE. The CDR3 consists of 13 residues. The V and J ends lost 5 bases and 7 bases respectively, with 10 bases between them.

The chain combines TRBV18 with TRBJ2-5; D gene uncertain. The germline V gene has CDR1 KGHSH and CDR2 LQKENI. This CDR3 has 13 amino acids. Trimming pared 6 bases from V and 5 bases from J, leaving 13 bases between. CDR3 sequence: CASSRTEAETQYF. The CDR3 nucleotides are TGTGCCAGCTCCCGGACCGAGGCGGAGACCCAGTACTTC.

The chain couples TRBV7-3 to TRBJ1-2; 10 bases align to TRBD1. V was pared by 5 bases and J by 10 bases, with 10 bases of the junction left unmatched. From germline, CDR1 is SGHTA and CDR2 FQGTGA. The CDR3 spans 14 residues. Written as DNA, the CDR3 is TGTGCCAGCAGCCCGCCGGACAGGGGGTCAGCCTACACCTTC. It specifies CASSPPDRGSAYTF.

The chain links TRBV12-5 to TRBJ2-3; TRBD1 or TRBD2 may be the D gene (5 bases each). Between the trimmed V and J ends, which lost 6 bases and 2 bases, there was a span of 21 bases. CDR3 length: 17 residues. In germline, CDR1 is LGHNT, CDR2 FRNRAP. CDR3 residues: CASGRGDVPRSTDTQYF. DNA of the CDR3: TGTGCTAGTGGCCGTGGGGACGTCCCGCGGTCCACAGATACGCAGTATTTT.

This chain links TRBV5-1 with TRBJ2-5; 15 nucleotides match TRBD2. V trimming: 4 bases; J trimming: 4 bases; junction bases outside the gene matches: 5. Germline lookup yields CDR1 SGHRS and CDR2 YFSETQ. The CDR3 contains 16 residues. This CDR3 is CASSRTSGGAGETQYF. The CDR3 region has the DNA TGCGCCAGCAGCAGGACTAGCGGGGGGGCCGGAGAGACCCAGTACTTC. The entire variable domain, with the rest obtained from reference TRBV5-1 and TRBJ2-5, is as follows: KAGVTQTPRYLIKTRGQQVTLSCSPISGHRSVSWYQQTPGQGLQFLFEYFSETQRNKGNFPGRFSGRQFSNSRSEMNVSTLELGDSALYLCASSRTSGGAGETQYFGPGTRLLVL.

Only one count was recorded for this clone. This chain uses TRBV27 with TRBJ1-1; the D gene is possibly TRBD1 (5 bases). Trimming removed 5 bases at V and 5 bases at J, with 15 bases between. Germline assignment: CDR1 MNHEY and CDR2 SMNVEV (reference sequence). This CDR3 region has 14 residues. CDR3 sequence (DNA): TGTGCCAGCAGTCCGGGACGGATTGGGACTGAAGCTTTCTTT. Translating gives CASSPGRIGTEAFF.

The chain couples TRBV7-3 to TRBJ1-1; D unclear. The CDR3 extends over 13 amino acids. Germline CDR1 is SGHTA and CDR2 is FQGTGA. Trimming removed 2 bases at V and 3 bases at J, with 7 bases between. The CDR3 sequence: CASSLQLYTEAFF. The CDR3 nucleotides read TGTGCCAGCAGCTTACAATTGTACACTGAAGCTTTCTTT. The full variable domain, with the rest looked up from reference TRBV7-3 and TRBJ1-1, is GAGVSQTPSNKVTEKGKYVELRCDPISGHTALYWYRQSLGQGPEFLIYFQGTGAADDSGLPNDRFFAVRPEGSVSTLKIQRTERGDSAVYLCASSLQLYTEAFFGQGTRLTVV.

The chain is built from TRBV2 and TRBJ2-5; a possible D gene is TRBD1 (6 bases). The V gene's germline CDR1 is SNHLY and CDR2 FYNNEI. The CDR3 covers 15 residues. V dropped 8 bases and J dropped 9 bases, with 25 bases sitting between them. DNA of the CDR3: TGTGCCAGCGCTTTCTGGGTGGGGGCCCGACGGGCCCAGTACTTC. Translating it yields CASAFWVGARRAQYF.

J is TRBJ2-7 and V is TRBV5-1, with D possibly being TRBD2 (6 bases). This CDR3 region has 16 residues. Trimming took 0 bases from V and 4 from J, leaving 17 bases between them. Germline-derived CDR1 and CDR2 are SGHRS and YFSETQ. The chain's CDR3 is CASSLALGGFFYEQYF. CDR3 coding DNA: TGCGCCAGCAGCTTGGCCTTGGGGGGTTTTTTTTACGAGCAGTACTTC.

This sequence joins TRBV4-3 and TRBJ2-7; 8 nucleotides align to TRBD1. Unmatched junction bases numbered 4, after V lost 0 bases and J lost 3 bases. Germline CDR1 and CDR2: LGHNA and YSLEER. The CDR3 is made up of 15 amino acids. CDR3 nucleotide sequence: TGCGCCAGCAGCCAAGAACAGGGGGGAGGCTACGAGCAGTACTTC. Protein sequence: CASSQEQGGGYEQYF.

The rearrangement uses TRBV5-8 and TRBJ2-7, with D possibly TRBD1 on 6 matching bases. V was shortened by 3 bases and J by 2 bases, with 12 bases between the two germline ends. CDR1 SGHTS and CDR2 YDEGEE come from the germline V gene. This CDR3 is 14 amino acids long. The CDR3 sequence is CASSSQTGPYEQYF. CDR3 in DNA: TGTGCCAGCAGCTCCCAGACAGGACCCTACGAGCAGTACTTC. Looking up the rest from reference TRBV5-8 and TRBJ2-7 gives the full variable domain: EAGVTQSPTHLIKTRGQQATLRCSPISGHTSVYWYQQALGLGLQFLLWYDEGEERNRGNFPPRFSGRQFPNYSSELNVNALELEDSALYLCASSSQTGPYEQYFGPGTRLTVT.